These 2 T cell receptor beta chains were sequenced from one sample in a study of T cell responses to AZD1222 COVID-19 vaccine. Profiled with immunoSEQ multiplex PCR; TCRdb holds only in-frame clones, not every one. Of around 150,000 clones in the sample, more than 75% were seen once. Material: peripheral blood, obtained 28 days after the second AZD1222 dose. The receptors were gathered from an adult who received the AZD1222 COVID-19 vaccine.

The V call is TRBV5-5, the J call TRBJ1-3; TRBD1 agrees at 7 bases. From germline, CDR1 is SGHKS and CDR2 YYEKEE (reference sequence). V lost 1 base, J lost 0 bases, and 7 bases stayed unmatched. The CDR3 has 17 amino acids. The CDR3 DNA reads as TGTGCCAGCAGCTTGTGGGACAGCCCGAGCTCTGGAAACACCATATATTTT. This gives the protein CASSLWDSPSSGNTIYF.

J is TRBJ2-1 and V is TRBV7-3; no firm D call. This CDR3 region has 13 residues. The V gene's germline CDR1 is SGHTA and CDR2 FQGTGA. The V end was cut by 5 bases, the J end by 12 bases, with 17 bases between. Here the CDR3 DNA reads TGTGCCAGCAGCCTCACCCCCCTATTGGGGCAGTTCTTC. Its translation is CASSLTPLLGQFF.